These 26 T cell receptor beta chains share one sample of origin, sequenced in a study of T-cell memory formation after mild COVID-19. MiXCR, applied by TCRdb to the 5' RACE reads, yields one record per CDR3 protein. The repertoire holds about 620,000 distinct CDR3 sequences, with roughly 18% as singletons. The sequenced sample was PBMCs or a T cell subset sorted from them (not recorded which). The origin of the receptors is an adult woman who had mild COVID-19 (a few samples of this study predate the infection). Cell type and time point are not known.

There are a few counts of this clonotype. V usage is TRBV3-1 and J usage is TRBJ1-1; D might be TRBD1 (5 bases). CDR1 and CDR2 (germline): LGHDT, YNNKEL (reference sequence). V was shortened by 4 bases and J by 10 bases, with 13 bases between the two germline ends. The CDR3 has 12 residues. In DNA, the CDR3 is TGTGCCAGCAGCCCATGGGGGAGTGGAGCTTTCTTT. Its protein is CASSPWGSGAFF.

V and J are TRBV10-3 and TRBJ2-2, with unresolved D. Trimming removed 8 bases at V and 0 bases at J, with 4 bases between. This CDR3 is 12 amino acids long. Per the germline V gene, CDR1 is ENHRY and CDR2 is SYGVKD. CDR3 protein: CAISSNTGELFF. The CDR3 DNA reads TGTGCCATCTCCTCGAACACCGGGGAGCTGTTTTTT.

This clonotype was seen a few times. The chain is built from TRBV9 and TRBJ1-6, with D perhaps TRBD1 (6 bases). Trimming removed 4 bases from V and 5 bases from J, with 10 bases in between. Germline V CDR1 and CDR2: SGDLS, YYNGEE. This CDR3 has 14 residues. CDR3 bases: TGTGCCAGCAGCCAAGGACAGAATAATTCACCCCTCCACTTT. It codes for CASSQGQNNSPLHF.

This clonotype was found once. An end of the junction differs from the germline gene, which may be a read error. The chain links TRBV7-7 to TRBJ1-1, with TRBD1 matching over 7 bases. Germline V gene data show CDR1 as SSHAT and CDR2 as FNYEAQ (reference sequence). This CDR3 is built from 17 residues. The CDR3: CASSTTGTEGSDTEAFF. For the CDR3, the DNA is TGTGCTAGCAGCACAACCGGGACAGAAGGGAGTGACACTGAAGCTTTCTTT.

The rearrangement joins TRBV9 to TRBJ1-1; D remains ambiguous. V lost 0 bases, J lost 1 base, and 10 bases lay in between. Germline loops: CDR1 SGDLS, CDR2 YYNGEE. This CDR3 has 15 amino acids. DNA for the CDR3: TGTGCCAGCAGCGTAGATAACACGGCGAACACTGAAGCTTTCTTT. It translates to CASSVDNTANTEAFF.

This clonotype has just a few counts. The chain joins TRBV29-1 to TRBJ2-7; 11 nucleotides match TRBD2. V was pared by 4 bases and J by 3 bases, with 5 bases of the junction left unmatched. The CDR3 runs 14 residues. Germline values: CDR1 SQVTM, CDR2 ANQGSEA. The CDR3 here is CSVVFLAGGYEQYF. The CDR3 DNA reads TGCAGCGTTGTCTTCCTAGCGGGGGGCTACGAGCAGTACTTC.

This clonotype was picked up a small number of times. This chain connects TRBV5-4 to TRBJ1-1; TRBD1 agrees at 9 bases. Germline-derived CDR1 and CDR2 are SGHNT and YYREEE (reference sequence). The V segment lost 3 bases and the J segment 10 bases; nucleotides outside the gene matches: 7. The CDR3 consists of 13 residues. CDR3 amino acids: CASSSGQGPVAFF. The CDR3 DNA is TGTGCCAGCAGCTCGGGACAGGGACCGGTAGCTTTCTTT.

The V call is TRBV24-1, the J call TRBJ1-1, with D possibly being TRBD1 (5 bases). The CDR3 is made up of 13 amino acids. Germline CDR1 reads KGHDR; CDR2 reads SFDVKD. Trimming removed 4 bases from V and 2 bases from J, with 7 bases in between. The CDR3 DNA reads TGTGCCACCAGTGAACAGGAAAACACTGAAGCTTTCTTT. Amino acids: CATSEQENTEAFF.

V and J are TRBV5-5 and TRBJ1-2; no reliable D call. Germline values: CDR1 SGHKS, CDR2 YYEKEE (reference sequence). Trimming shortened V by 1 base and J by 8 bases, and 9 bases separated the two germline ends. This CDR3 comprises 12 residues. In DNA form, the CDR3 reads TGTGCCAGCAGCTTGAATTCTCGCGGCTACACCTTC. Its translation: CASSLNSRGYTF.

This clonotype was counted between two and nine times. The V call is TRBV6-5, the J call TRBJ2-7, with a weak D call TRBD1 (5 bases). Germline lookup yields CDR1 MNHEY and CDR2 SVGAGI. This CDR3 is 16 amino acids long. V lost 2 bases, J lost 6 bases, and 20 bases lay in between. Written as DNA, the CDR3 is TGTGCCAGCAGTTACCGTCCCCAGGGTTTGACGGGCGAGCAGTACTTC. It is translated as CASSYRPQGLTGEQYF.

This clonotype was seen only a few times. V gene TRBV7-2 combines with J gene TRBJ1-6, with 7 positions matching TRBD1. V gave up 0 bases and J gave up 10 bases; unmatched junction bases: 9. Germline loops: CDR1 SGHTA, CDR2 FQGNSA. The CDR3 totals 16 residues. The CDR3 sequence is CASSLATGSGGSPLHF. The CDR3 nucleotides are TGTGCCAGCAGCTTAGCGACAGGGAGTGGAGGATCACCCCTCCACTTT.

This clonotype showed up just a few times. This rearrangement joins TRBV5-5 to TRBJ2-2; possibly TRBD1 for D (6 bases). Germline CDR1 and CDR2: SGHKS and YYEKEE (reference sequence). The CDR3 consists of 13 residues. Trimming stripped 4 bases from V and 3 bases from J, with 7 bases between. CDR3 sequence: CASSRQDTGELFF. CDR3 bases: TGTGCCAGCAGCCGACAGGACACCGGGGAGCTGTTTTTT.

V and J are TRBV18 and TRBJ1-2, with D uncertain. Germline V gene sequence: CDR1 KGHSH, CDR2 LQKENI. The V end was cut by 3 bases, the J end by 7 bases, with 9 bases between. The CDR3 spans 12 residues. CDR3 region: CASSPAGAGYTF. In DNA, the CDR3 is TGTGCCAGCTCACCCGCAGGAGCTGGCTACACCTTC.

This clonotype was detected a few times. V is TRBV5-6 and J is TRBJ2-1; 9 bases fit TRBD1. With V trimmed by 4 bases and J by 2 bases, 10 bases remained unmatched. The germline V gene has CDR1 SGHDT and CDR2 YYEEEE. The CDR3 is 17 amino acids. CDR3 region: CASSNRGTGSPYNEQFF. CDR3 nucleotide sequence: TGTGCCAGCAGCAACCGGGGGACAGGGTCCCCCTACAATGAGCAGTTCTTC.

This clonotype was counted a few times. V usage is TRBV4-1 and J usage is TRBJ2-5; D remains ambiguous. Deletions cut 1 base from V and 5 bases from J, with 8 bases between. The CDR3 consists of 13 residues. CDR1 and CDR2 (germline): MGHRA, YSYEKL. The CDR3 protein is CASSQVLLETQYF. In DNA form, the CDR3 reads TGCGCCAGCAGCCAAGTTCTTCTGGAGACCCAGTACTTC.

CDR3 in amino acids: CASSPGSALRDEQFF. The DNA for the CDR3 is TGTGCCAGCAGCCCTGGATCAGCCCTTAGGGATGAGCAGTTCTTC. V gene TRBV9 combines with J gene TRBJ2-1; D gene uncertain. The length of the CDR3 is 15 residues. The germline CDR1 and CDR2 sequences are SGDLS and YYNGEE. V dropped 4 bases and J dropped 8 bases, with 19 bases sitting between them.

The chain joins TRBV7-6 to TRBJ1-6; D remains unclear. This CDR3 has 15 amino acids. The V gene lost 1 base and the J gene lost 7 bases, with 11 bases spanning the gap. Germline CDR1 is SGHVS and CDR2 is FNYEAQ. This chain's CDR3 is CASSLGLMANSPLHF. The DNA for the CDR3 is TGTGCCAGCAGCTTAGGACTCATGGCAAATTCACCCCTCCACTTT.

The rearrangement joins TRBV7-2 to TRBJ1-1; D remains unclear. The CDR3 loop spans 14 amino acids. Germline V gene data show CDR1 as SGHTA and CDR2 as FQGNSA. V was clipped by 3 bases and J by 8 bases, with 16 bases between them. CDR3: CASSLASGVLEAFF. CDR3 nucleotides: TGTGCCAGCAGCTTGGCCTCTGGGGTGCTCGAAGCTTTCTTT.

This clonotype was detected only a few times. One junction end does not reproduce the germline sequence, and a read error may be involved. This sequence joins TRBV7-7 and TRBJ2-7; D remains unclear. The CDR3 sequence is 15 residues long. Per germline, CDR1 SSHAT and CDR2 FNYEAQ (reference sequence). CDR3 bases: TGTGCTAGCAGCTTAGGAGATGGACCGACCTACGAGCAGTACTTC. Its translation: CASSLGDGPTYEQYF.

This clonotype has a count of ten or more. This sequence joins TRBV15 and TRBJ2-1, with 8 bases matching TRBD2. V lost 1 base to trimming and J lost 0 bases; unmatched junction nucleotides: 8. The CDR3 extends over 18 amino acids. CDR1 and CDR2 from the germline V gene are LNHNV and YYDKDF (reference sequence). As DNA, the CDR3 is TGTGCCACCAGCAGAGCTAGGGCGGGGGGCCACTCCTACAATGAGCAGTTCTTC. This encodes CATSRARAGGHSYNEQFF.

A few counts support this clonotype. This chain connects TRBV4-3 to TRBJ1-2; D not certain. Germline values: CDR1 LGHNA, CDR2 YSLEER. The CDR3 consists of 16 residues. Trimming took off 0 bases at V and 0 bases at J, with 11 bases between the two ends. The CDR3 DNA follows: TGCGCCAGCAGCCAAGAGGTCATGGGTGCTAACTATGGCTACACCTTC. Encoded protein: CASSQEVMGANYGYTF.

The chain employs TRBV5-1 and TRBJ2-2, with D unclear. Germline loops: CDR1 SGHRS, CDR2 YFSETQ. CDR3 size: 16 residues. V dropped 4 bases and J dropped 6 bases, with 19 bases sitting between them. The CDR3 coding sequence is TGCGCCAGCAGCCCACCCGCCCCGTCCCCATCCGGGGAGCTGTTTTTT. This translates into CASSPPAPSPSGELFF.

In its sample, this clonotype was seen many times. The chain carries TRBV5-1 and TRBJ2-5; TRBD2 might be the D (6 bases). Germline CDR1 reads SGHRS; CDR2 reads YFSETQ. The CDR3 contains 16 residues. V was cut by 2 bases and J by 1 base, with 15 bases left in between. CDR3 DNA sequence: TGCGCCAGCAGCTTCGGGCCCCGGGGGTTCCAAGAGACCCAGTACTTC. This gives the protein CASSFGPRGFQETQYF.

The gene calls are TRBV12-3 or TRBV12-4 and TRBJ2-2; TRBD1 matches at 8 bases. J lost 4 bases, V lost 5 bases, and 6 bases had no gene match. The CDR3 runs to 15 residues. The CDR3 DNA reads TGTGCCAGCAGTCATAGACAGGGGAGCACCGGGGAGCTGTTTTTT. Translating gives CASSHRQGSTGELFF.

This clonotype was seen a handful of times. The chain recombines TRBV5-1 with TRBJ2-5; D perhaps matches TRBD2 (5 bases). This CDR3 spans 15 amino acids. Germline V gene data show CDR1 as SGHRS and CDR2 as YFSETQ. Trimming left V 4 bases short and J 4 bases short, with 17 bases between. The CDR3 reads CASSRGLVAPETQYF. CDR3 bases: TGCGCCAGCAGCCGAGGACTGGTCGCTCCAGAGACCCAGTACTTC.

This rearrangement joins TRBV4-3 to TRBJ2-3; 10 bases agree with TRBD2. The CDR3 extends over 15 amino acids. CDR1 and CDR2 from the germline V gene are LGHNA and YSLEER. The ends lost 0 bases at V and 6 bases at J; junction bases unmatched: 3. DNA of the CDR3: TGCGCCAGCAGCCAAGATCGAGCGGGGGGGGATACGCAGTATTTT. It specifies CASSQDRAGGDTQYF.